The 18 T cell receptor beta chains in this list originate from one sample, sequenced in a study of PD-1 blockade in classical Hodgkin lymphoma. Indicated time point: cycle 4 day 1 (C4D1), after less than 7 weeks of nivolumab. There was relapse after autologous stem cell transplantation in every patient, and there was variation in brentuximab vedotin exposure. TCRdb's copy holds only in-frame clones and misses some; the assay was immunoSEQ multiplex PCR. The repertoire holds about 93,000 clones, with over 75% as singletons. The starting material was peripheral blood mononuclear cells (PBMCs), obtained before the fourth cycle of nivolumab. These receptors were obtained from a human donor with classical Hodgkin lymphoma.

This clone was recorded once. The chain couples TRBV18 to TRBJ2-7, with TRBD2 matching 10 bases. V shed 2 bases, J shed 7 bases, and the junction held 5 bases outside the gene matches. This CDR3 contains 14 residues. Germline CDR1 reads KGHSH; CDR2 reads LQKENI. The CDR3 loop reads CASSPGLAEREQYF. For the CDR3, the DNA is TGTGCCAGCTCACCAGGACTAGCGGAGAGGGAGCAGTACTTC.

This chain uses TRBV19 with TRBJ1-6; 9 bases are a match to TRBD1. Germline trimming cut 5 bases from V and 2 bases from J; bases unmatched to any gene: 16. Germline V gene data show CDR1 as LNHDA and CDR2 as SQIVND (reference sequence). The length of the CDR3 is 20 residues. The CDR3 bases are TGTGCCAGTAGTCCCCACCCCCGGGACAGGGTGTTTGCCTATAATTCACCCCTCCACTTT. Its translation is CASSPHPRDRVFAYNSPLHF.

V and J are TRBV7-9 and TRBJ1-1; no reliable D call. Germline V CDR1 and CDR2: SEHNR, FQNEAQ (reference sequence). The CDR3 is 13 residues long. V was pared by 1 base and J by 9 bases, with 12 bases between. CDR3 sequence (DNA): TGTGCCAGCAGCTTAGATAAGGGTGGGAAAGCTTTCTTT. Translation gives CASSLDKGGKAFF.

The J gene is TRBJ2-5, the V gene TRBV28; perhaps D is TRBD1 or TRBD2 (5 bases each). V was shortened by 7 bases and J by 3 bases, with 12 bases between the two germline ends. CDR1 MDHEN and CDR2 SYDVKM come from the germline V gene. The CDR3 has 13 residues. Here the CDR3 DNA reads TGTGCCAGCACCTCAGGGAGAGAAGAGACCCAGTACTTC. The encoded protein is CASTSGREETQYF.

The rearrangement joins TRBV7-9 to TRBJ2-7; 10 bases agree with TRBD2. CDR1 SEHNR and CDR2 FQNEAQ come from the germline V gene (reference sequence). This CDR3 is built from 16 residues. Trimming took 1 base from V and 2 from J; bases not matched to a gene: 5. The CDR3 loop reads CASSLGLAGVPYEQYF. CDR3 sequence (DNA): TGTGCCAGCAGCTTAGGGCTAGCGGGAGTCCCCTACGAGCAGTACTTC.

This clone was seen a few times. The chain links TRBV9 to TRBJ2-3, with D hard to call. The CDR3 loop spans 11 amino acids. Trimming left V 3 bases short and J 6 bases short, with 5 bases between. The germline V gene encodes CDR1 SGDLS and CDR2 YYNGEE. This CDR3 is CASSGWDTQYF. The CDR3 DNA is TGTGCCAGCAGCGGGTGGGATACGCAGTATTTT.

This clone was counted once. The chain joins TRBV6-6 to TRBJ1-1, with 7 bases identical to TRBD1. Germline values: CDR1 MNHNY, CDR2 SVGAGI (reference sequence). The junction had 7 bases not matched to a gene; V was cut back by 5 bases and J by 1 base. The CDR3 covers 15 residues. The CDR3 here is CASSTRDSWNTEAFF. The CDR3 coding sequence is TGTGCCAGCAGTACGCGGGACAGTTGGAACACTGAAGCTTTCTTT.

This rearrangement joins TRBV30 to TRBJ2-7, with a weak D call TRBD1 (6 bases). V was trimmed by 0 bases and J by 2 bases, leaving 8 bases between them. This CDR3 region has 13 residues. Germline lookup yields CDR1 GTSNPN and CDR2 SVGIG (reference sequence). CDR3 region: CAWSVQGPYEQYF. CDR3 nucleotides: TGTGCCTGGAGTGTACAGGGCCCCTACGAGCAGTACTTC.

V usage is TRBV10-3 and J usage is TRBJ1-1; D not certain. Trimming shortened V by 0 bases and J by 4 bases, and 9 bases separated the two germline ends. Germline CDR1 ENHRY, CDR2 SYGVKD. The CDR3 length is 14 residues. Here the CDR3 DNA reads TGTGCCATCAGTGAGTCGTGGGTTTTCACTGAAGCTTTCTTT. This sequence encodes CAISESWVFTEAFF.

The chain has TRBV10-3 and TRBJ2-1; 9 nucleotides match TRBD2. CDR3 length: 15 amino acids. Germline V gene data show CDR1 as ENHRY and CDR2 as SYGVKD. J gave up 9 bases and V 6 bases, and 12 bases lay outside the gene matches. The CDR3 DNA is TGTGCCATCAGGGGGGTGGGAGCGGGAGGCGGTGAGCAGTTCTTC. Encoded protein: CAIRGVGAGGGEQFF.

This rearrangement joins TRBV6-5 to TRBJ1-3; D gene uncertain. The V and J ends lost 4 bases and 4 bases respectively, with 11 bases between them. There are 14 residues in the CDR3. Per germline, CDR1 MNHEY and CDR2 SVGAGI. CDR3: CASSSVTTGNTIYF. CDR3 DNA: TGTGCCAGCAGTTCGGTTACGACCGGAAACACCATATATTTT.

This chain joins TRBV12-5 and TRBJ2-7; 11 positions match TRBD2. Germline CDR1 LGHNT, CDR2 FRNRAP. This CDR3 is 16 amino acids long. The trim removed 2 bases at V and 4 bases at J, leaving 7 bases unmatched. The CDR3 spells CASGLTTGLAVYEQYF. The CDR3 DNA follows: TGTGCTAGTGGTTTGACAACGGGACTAGCGGTGTACGAGCAGTACTTC.

The rearrangement joins TRBV18 to TRBJ2-2, with TRBD2 matching 7 bases. The CDR3 loop spans 15 amino acids. Per the germline V gene, CDR1 is KGHSH and CDR2 is LQKENI. V gave up 3 bases and J gave up 0 bases; unmatched junction bases: 1. CDR3 DNA: TGTGCCAGCTCACCTGCGGGAGCGAACACCGGGGAGCTGTTTTTT. Translated, it gives CASSPAGANTGELFF.

CDR3 bases: TGTGCCAGCAGTACTCGGACTAGCGGGAGTAATGAGCAGTTCTTC. It specifies CASSTRTSGSNEQFF. The chain combines TRBV6-5 with TRBJ2-1, with 13 positions matching TRBD2. The V and J ends lost 5 bases and 7 bases, in that order; junction bases with no gene match: 5. The CDR3 contains 15 residues. Germline-derived CDR1 and CDR2 are MNHEY and SVGAGI.

The genes are TRBV7-6 and TRBJ2-3; D might be TRBD2 (5 bases). Germline loops: CDR1 SGHVS, CDR2 FNYEAQ. The CDR3 extends over 15 amino acids. V lost 3 bases to trimming and J lost 0 bases, with 10 bases between them. The CDR3 bases are TGTGCCAGCAGCTTGGGAGAGCGTAGCACAGATACGCAGTATTTT. Protein product: CASSLGERSTDTQYF.

The chain carries TRBV13 and TRBJ2-5; D uncertain. The J call may be faulty, since TRBJ2-7 better matches the DNA end. The CDR3 covers 11 residues. Germline-derived CDR1 and CDR2 are PRHDT and FYEKMQ (reference sequence). Here the CDR3 DNA reads TGTGCCAGCAGCTCCTCCTACGAGCAGTACTTC. This encodes CASSSSYEQYF.

This chain links TRBV5-1 with TRBJ1-2, with 10 bases identical to TRBD1. V lost 4 bases to trimming and J lost 7 bases; unmatched junction nucleotides: 7. This CDR3 is built from 14 residues. Germline lookup yields CDR1 SGHRS and CDR2 YFSETQ. Written as DNA, the CDR3 is TGCGCCAGCAGCGAGGGACAGGGGTCTGGTGGCTACACCTTC. This gives the protein CASSEGQGSGGYTF.

V gene TRBV27 combines with J gene TRBJ2-4; the D call may be TRBD1 or TRBD2 (5 bases each). The CDR3 has 14 amino acids. CDR1 and CDR2 from the germline V gene are MNHEY and SMNVEV (reference sequence). With 2 bases removed from V and 7 bases from J, the gap between germline ends came to 12 bases. CDR3 sequence: CASSLNSEGNIQYF. For the CDR3, the DNA is TGTGCCAGCAGTTTAAATTCCGAGGGGAACATTCAGTACTTC.